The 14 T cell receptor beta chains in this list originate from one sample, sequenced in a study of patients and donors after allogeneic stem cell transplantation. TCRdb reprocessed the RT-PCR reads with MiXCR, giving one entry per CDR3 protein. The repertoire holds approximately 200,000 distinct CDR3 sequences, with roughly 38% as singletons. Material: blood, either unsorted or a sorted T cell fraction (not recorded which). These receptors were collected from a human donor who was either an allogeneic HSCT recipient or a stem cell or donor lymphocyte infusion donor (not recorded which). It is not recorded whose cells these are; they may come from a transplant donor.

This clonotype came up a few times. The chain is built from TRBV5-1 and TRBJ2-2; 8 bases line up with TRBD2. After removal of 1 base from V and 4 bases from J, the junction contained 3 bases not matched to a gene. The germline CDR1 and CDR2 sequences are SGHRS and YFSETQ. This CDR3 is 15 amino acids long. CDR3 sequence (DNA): TGCGCCAGCAGCTTGAGACTAGCGCGCACCGGGGAGCTGTTTTTT. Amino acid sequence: CASSLRLARTGELFF. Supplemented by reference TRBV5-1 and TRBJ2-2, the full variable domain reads KAGVTQTPRYLIKTRGQQVTLSCSPISGHRSVSWYQQTPGQGLQFLFEYFSETQRNKGNFPGRFSGRQFSNSRSEMNVSTLELGDSALYLCASSLRLARTGELFFGEGSRLTVL.

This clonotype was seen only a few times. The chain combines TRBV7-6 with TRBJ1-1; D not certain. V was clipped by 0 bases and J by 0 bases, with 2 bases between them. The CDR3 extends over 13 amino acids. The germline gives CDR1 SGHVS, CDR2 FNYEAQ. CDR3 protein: CASSLAMNTEAFF. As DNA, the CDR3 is TGTGCCAGCAGCTTAGCTATGAACACTGAAGCTTTCTTT. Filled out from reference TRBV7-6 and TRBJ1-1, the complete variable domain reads GAGVSQSPRYKVTKRGQDVALRCDPISGHVSLYWYRQALGQGPEFLTYFNYEAQQDKSGLPNDRFSAERPEGSISTLTIQRTEQRDSAMYRCASSLAMNTEAFFGQGTRLTVV.

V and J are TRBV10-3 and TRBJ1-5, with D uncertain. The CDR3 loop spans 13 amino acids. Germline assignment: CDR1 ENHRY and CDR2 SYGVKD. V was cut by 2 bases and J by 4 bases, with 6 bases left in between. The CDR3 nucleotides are TGTGCCATCAGTGAGGTGGGGAATCAGCCCCAGCATTTT. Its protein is CAISEVGNQPQHF.

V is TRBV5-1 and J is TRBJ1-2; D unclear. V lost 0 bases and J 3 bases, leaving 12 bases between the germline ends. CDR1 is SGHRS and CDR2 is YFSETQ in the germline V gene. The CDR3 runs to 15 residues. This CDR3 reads CASSLDGGADYGYTF. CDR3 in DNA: TGCGCCAGCAGCTTGGATGGCGGTGCTGACTATGGCTACACCTTC.

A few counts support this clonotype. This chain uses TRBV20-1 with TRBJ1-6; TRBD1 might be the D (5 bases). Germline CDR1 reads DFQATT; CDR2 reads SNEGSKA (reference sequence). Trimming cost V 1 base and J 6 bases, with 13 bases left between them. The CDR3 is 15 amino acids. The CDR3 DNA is TGCAGTGCTAGAGTGGCAGGGCGTGGTAATTCACCCCTCCACTTT. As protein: CSARVAGRGNSPLHF.

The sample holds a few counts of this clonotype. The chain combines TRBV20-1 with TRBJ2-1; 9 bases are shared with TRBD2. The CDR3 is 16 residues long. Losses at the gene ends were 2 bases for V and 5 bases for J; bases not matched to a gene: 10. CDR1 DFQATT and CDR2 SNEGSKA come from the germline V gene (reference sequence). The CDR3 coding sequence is TGCAGTGCTAGATTTCATAGCGGGGGCCCCGACAATGAGCAGTTCTTC. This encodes CSARFHSGGPDNEQFF.

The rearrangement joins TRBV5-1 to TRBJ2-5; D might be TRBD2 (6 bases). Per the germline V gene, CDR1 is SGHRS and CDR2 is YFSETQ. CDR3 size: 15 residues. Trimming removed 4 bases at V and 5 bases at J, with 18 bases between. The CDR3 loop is CASSQRGAFRETQYF. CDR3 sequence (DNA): TGCGCCAGCAGCCAACGCGGGGCGTTTCGGGAGACCCAGTACTTC.

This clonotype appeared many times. In DNA, the CDR3 is TGCGCCAGCTCGCATCTTGGGGGAACCCACACTGAAGCTTTCTTT. The encoded protein is CASSHLGGTHTEAFF. V usage is TRBV4-1 and J usage is TRBJ1-1; the D gene is possibly TRBD1 (5 bases). The CDR3 is made up of 15 amino acids. CDR1 is MGHRA, CDR2 YSYEKL, per germline. The V end was cut by 8 bases, the J end by 3 bases, with 19 bases between.

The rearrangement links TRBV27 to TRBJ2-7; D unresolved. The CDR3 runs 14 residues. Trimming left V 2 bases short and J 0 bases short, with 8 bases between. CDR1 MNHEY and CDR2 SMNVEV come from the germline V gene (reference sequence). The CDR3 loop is CASSLRQASYEQYF. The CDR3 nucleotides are TGTGCCAGCAGTTTACGGCAGGCCTCCTACGAGCAGTACTTC.

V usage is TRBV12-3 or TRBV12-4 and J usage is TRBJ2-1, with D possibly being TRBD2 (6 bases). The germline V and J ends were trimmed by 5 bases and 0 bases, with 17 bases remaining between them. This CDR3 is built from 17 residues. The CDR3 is CASSDRTGGGSYNEQFF. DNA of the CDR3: TGTGCCAGCAGTGACCGTACCGGGGGAGGCTCCTACAATGAGCAGTTCTTC.

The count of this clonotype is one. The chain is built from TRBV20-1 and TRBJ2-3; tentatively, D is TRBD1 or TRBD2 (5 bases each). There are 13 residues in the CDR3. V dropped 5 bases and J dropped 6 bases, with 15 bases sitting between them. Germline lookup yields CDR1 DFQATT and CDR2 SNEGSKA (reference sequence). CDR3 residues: CSAPFLRDDTQYF. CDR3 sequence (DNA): TGCAGTGCTCCGTTTCTGAGGGACGATACGCAGTATTTT.

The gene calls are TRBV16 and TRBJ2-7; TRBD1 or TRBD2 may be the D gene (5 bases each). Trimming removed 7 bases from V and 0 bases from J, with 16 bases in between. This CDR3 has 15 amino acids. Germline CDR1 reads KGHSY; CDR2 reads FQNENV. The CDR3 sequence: CASTLRGESSYEQYF. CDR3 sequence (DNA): TGTGCCAGCACCCTCCGAGGGGAATCCTCCTACGAGCAGTACTTC.

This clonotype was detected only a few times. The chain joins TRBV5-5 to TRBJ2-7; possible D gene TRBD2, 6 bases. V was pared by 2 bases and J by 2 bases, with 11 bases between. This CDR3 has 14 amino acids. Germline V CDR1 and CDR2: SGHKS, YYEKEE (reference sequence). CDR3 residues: CASSLAGLTYEQYF. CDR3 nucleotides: TGTGCCAGCAGCTTAGCTGGACTAACCTACGAGCAGTACTTC.

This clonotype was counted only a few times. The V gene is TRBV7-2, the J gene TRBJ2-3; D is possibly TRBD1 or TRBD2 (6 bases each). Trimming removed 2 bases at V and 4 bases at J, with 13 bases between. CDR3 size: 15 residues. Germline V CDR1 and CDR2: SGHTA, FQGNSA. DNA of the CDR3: TGTGCCAGCAGCTTACTAGTGGAGGGGGCAGATACGCAGTATTTT. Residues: CASSLLVEGADTQYF.